This T cell receptor beta chain was sequenced during a study of cytomegalovirus exposure and HLA in healthy donors (TCRdb year 2017). Study-level background: An earlier analysis of several hundred of the donors reported approximately 260 Gb of sequence data and 95 million to 130 million unique TCR beta sequences obtained from 150 million to 200 million T cells. An earlier analysis of around 580 of the donors used high-throughput TCR beta sequencing to judge whether each TCR beta V gene segment behaved as functional or pseudogenic. Donor age, sex, ethnicity and CMV serostatus were collected together with the repertoire data. Roughly 300 gigabases of sequencing data and tens of millions of unique TCR sequences were included in an early release covering about 700 HLA-typed donors. To predict cytomegalovirus infection status, the study combined high-throughput TCR immunosequencing, statistical association of individual TCRs with disease status, and machine learning. All discovery cohort repertoires had been generated on a single sequencing platform. Among 398 genotyped donors of the cohort, an average of approximately 250,000 unique TCR beta nucleotide sequences were sequenced per donor, roughly 18% of them non-productive. The later analysis used no new phenotypic data to find candidate immune exposures, relying instead on TCR beta sequences and their occurrence across donors. The T cell repertoires of 666 subjects were profiled by immunosequencing and related to cytomegalovirus serostatus. Typing coverage varied by locus: roughly 629-630 donors for A, B, C, DRB1 and DQB1; 500 to 550 for DQA1; more than 600 for DPA1; some 470 for DPB1. The study aimed to test whether cataloging public T cell receptors could reveal signatures of past pathogen exposure. About five DR-DQ haplotypes were handled as single units for association and clustering, since linkage in the cohort was strong. A later genetic analysis took genome-wide SNP genotypes for about three fifths of the 666 donors and used that subset as a discovery cohort. Among the roughly 400 genotyped donors, approximately 77% belonged to the genetic ancestry cluster associated with self-reported Caucasian donors. Besides the first cohort of under 700 subjects, a separate validation cohort made up of over 100 different subjects was used. In a later analysis, previously published TCR beta repertoires from 666 donors were re-analyzed and high-resolution HLA genotyping was added so that TCR occurrence patterns could be studied. HLA typing covered class I and class II loci at four-digit resolution.

Concerning this clone: Its recognized antigen is unknown. No qualities accompany the bases; no much larger clone lies one base away.

The cohort comprised 550 to 700 healthy bone marrow donors. At the time of sampling, all cohort members were nominally healthy, though unrecorded immune exposures were likely present. The donor was CMV seropositive and was included in the group of about 290 seropositive cohort members. Every donor gave a peripheral blood sample, and the peripheral blood mononuclear cells from that sample were used for TCR beta sequencing. Genomic DNA was extracted from the blood cell samples with the Qiagen DNeasy Blood Extraction Kit. On the study overall, not on this receptor specifically: At a false discovery rate of 0.05, a later analysis linked under 20,000 TCR beta sequences to specific HLA alleles. In an earlier analysis of approximately 590 of the donors, most TCR beta V segments were observed in productive rearrangements about 90% or about 30% of the time, broadly matching IMGT annotations. Because some donors lacked HLA typing at each locus, the association tests relied only on the typed subset. In a later analysis, HLA-associated TCR beta chains showed more clonal expansion and lower generation probabilities than non-associated chains that were equally common. A later analysis reported that several top co-occurrence clusters appeared linked to parvovirus B19, influenza, CMV and Epstein-Barr virus. Immune exposure information for the cohort was limited to CMV serostatus. The classifier was reported to diagnose cytomegalovirus status with high specificity and sensitivity in both the original and validation cohorts. Roughly uniform sequencing depth across donors was assumed in presence/absence analyses, although this assumption may not hold. In vitro tests confirmed that a few of the cytomegalovirus-associated TCR beta chains recognize cytomegalovirus antigens. The earlier analysis of almost 600 of the donors excluded roughly 17 rarely observed V segments, including chromosome 9 orphons, because counts were too low. In a later analysis, most CMV-associated TCR beta chains were found to appear HLA-restricted, with HLA associations seemingly driven largely by CMV exposure. The sequencing pipeline was judged likely to have produced a cluster of highly shared sequence variants as a technical artifact. An association between a missense DCLRE1C variant and V-gene and J-gene trimming of TCR beta chains was found in a later genetic analysis and replicated in an independent cohort. In the study, roughly 160 TCR beta chains were listed as associated with cytomegalovirus. Some IMGT-functional V segments, including TRBV6-2 and TRBV6-3, could not be distinguished by the 87-base-pair reads and were therefore excluded. Compared with the roughly 700-donor mean, donors in an Asian-associated ancestry cluster had fewer N-insertions in productive TCRs, according to a later genetic analysis. A further reported finding was that TCR beta sequences accurately predicted the HLA-A and HLA-B alleles for most subjects in the first cohort. A later analysis found that TCR association rates varied across HLA loci, with DRB1 alleles showing the most associated TCRs and HLA-C alleles the fewest. Most TCR sequences were seen in very few donors, while some public TCRs were found in many individuals. Correlated functional status among segregating V segments might reflect linkage disequilibrium, but an unknown experimental factor could not be ruled out. When HLA alleles, especially DR and DQ, strongly co-occurred, attributing TCR associations to individual alleles was difficult. This cohort had only TCR beta chains sequenced, and the lack of alpha or paired-chain data limited which features could be detected. The authors suggested that the approach could potentially be extended to other disease states and immunological phenotypes.

Library construction relied on the immunoSEQ multiplex PCR assay. For the multiplex PCR, a mixture combining 60 forward primers for TCR Vbeta segments and 13 reverse primers for TCR Jbeta segments was used. A multiplex PCR assay on genomic DNA amplified the CDR3 region of rearranged TCR beta genes. The Illumina HiSeq System was used to sequence the amplified TCR beta libraries as 87-base-pair reads. As for the authors' bioinformatics: A later analysis tallied some 79 million unique TCR beta chains across the roughly 610 repertoires, and around 9.9 million of those chains were shared by two or more donors. To remove PCR and sequencing errors, raw reads were error-corrected and collapsed into unique sequences using a nearest-neighbor algorithm that merged closely related sequences. To assign V, D and J gene segments, CDR3 sequences were aligned to IMGT reference sequences. Each retained sequence needed at least a six-nucleotide match to both a V gene segment and a J gene segment. A rearrangement counted as productive if the CDR3 had no stop codons and remained in frame with V and J, and every other rearrangement counted as non-productive. CDR3 was defined by IMGT convention, running from the second conserved V-encoded cysteine to the conserved J-encoded phenylalanine. In an earlier analysis of around 600 of the donors, sequences lacking an unambiguous match to a single V gene segment were excluded. An earlier analysis of a few hundred of the donors called V segments functional above 56.7% productive rearrangements and segregating when the between-donor standard deviation exceeded 5%. A statistical classification framework was built for diagnosing cytomegalovirus status from the catalog of TCR beta chain sequences. A later analysis assigned V and J genes by comparing TCR nucleotide sequences with IMGT/GENE-DB human TR gene sequences. In a later analysis, CDR3 sequences and most-parsimonious VDJ recombination scenarios were assigned using the TCRdist pipeline. In a later analysis, each TCR beta chain was defined by its CDR3 amino acid sequence together with its V-gene family, and reads lacking a unique V-gene family were excluded. As a way to deal with suspected cross-contamination and a sequencing artifact, a later analysis dropped 450 to 700 nucleotide sequences that were highly shared and had low generation probability. A later analysis calculated a clonal expansion index for each public chain from normalized within-repertoire ranks of inferred template counts. In a later analysis, generation probabilities were computed using a VDJ recombination model fitted to out-of-frame rearrangements, and the results were checked against IGoR. In a later analysis, TCR-TCR, TCR-HLA and TCR-CMV co-occurrence was scored with hypergeometric tests, and a repertoire-size bias correction was applied to TCR pairs. To estimate false discovery rates, a later analysis permuted the HLA or CMV assignments 20 times. In a later analysis, co-occurring TCRs were grouped using DBSCAN, with TCRdist sequence similarity added in when clustering inside HLA-allele-positive subsets. Repertoires with fewer than 30,000 or more than 120,000 public chains were left out of co-occurrence clustering, as were a handful of repertoires with anomalous nucleotide sharing. Entries here come from immuneACCESS through TCRdb and include only in-frame sequences with V and J called. Some clones fail to appear in such tables; in the studies checked, an unresolved V gene covers under half of the shortfall, and the cause of the remainder is unknown. V, J and clone size reflect that table, while D and trimming were determined from the DNA. The sample table shows approximately 100,000 clones, and around 10% are seen once. The ten most abundant clones make up about 5% of the sample.

The CDR3 runs 15 residues from the cysteine to the phenylalanine. Only the CDR3 part of the read is kept: 45 bases, read in frame from the first base. Clipping removes 2 bases from V and 6 bases from J, with 8 as the unmatched junction base count. From the germline V gene, CDR1 is SGHRS and CDR2 is YFSETQ. This chain joins TRBV5-1 to TRBJ1-5; 7 bases in between match TRBD1. The sample comprised PBMCs. This clonotype was sampled from a man aged 40-49 years in good health and CMV-seropositive. The DNA sequence is TGCGCCAGCAGCTTTACAGGGGAAAGGAGTCAGCCCCAGCATTTT. It translates as CASSFTGERSQPQHF.